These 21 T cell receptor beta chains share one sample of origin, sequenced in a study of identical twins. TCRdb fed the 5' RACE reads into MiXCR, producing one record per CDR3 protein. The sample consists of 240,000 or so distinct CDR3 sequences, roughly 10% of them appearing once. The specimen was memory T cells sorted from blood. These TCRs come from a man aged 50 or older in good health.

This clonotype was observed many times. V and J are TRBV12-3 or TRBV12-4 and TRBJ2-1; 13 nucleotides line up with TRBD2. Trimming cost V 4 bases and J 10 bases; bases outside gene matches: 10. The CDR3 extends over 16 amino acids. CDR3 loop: CASSSGGTSGGAEQFF. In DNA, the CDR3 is TGTGCCAGCAGTTCGGGGGGTACTAGCGGGGGGGCAGAGCAGTTCTTC.

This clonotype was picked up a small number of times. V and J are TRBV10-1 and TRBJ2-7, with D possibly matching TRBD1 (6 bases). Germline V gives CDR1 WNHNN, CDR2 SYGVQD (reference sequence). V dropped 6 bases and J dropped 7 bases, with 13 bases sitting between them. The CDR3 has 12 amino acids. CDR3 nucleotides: TGCGCCAGCAGGGACAGCCTGGGGGAGCAGTACTTC. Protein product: CASRDSLGEQYF.

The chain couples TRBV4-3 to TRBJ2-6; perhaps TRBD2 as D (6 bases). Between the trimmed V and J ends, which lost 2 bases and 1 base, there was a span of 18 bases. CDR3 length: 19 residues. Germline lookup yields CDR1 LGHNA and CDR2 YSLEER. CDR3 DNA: TGCGCCAGCAGCCAACAGGTGCGGGGAAGGACTTCTGGGGCCAACGTCCTGACTTTC. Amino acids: CASSQQVRGRTSGANVLTF.

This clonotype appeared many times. In DNA, the CDR3 is TGCGCCAGCAGCCAAGATGGTGGACAGGGAAGGGCCGGGGAGCTGTTTTTT. Its protein is CASSQDGGQGRAGELFF. The gene calls are TRBV4-3 and TRBJ2-2; 8 positions match TRBD1. V lost 0 bases to trimming and J lost 6 bases; unmatched junction nucleotides: 9. This CDR3 contains 17 residues. Germline V CDR1 and CDR2: LGHNA, YSLEER.

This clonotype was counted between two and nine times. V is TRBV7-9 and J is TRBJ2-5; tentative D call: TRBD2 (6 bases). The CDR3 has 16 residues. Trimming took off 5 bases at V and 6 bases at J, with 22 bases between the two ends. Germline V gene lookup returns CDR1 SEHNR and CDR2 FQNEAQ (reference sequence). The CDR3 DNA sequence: TGTGCCAGCAGCCCCCCTTTGCGGGAAGCTATAAAGACCCAGTACTTC. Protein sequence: CASSPPLREAIKTQYF.

DNA for the CDR3: TGCGCCAGCAGCTTGAGGACAGGGGTATACAATGAGCAGTTCTTC. This gives the protein CASSLRTGVYNEQFF. The chain carries TRBV5-1 and TRBJ2-1; 9 bases agree with TRBD1. Germline CDR1 SGHRS, CDR2 YFSETQ. This CDR3 region has 15 residues. V lost 1 base to trimming and J lost 4 bases; unmatched junction nucleotides: 3.

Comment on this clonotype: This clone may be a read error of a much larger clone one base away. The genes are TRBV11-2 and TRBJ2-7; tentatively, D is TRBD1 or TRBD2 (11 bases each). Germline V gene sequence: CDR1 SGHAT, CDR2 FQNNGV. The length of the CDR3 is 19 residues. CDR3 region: CASSLGGTGGLADRYGQYF. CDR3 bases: TGTGCCAGCAGCTTAGGAGGGACAGGGGGACTAGCGGACCGCTACGGGCAGTACTTC.

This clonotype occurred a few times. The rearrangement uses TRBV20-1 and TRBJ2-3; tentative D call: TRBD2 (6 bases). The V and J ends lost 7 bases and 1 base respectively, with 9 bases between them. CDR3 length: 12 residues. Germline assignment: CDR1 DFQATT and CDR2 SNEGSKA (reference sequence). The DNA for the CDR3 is TGCAGTGGCTGGGGGGGCACAGATACGCAGTATTTT. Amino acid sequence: CSGWGGTDTQYF.

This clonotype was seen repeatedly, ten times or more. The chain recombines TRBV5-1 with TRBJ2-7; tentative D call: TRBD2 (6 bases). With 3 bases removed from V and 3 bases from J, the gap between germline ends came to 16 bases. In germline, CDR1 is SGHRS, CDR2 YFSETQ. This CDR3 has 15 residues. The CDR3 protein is CASSYHRDGSYEQYF. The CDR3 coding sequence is TGCGCCAGCAGCTATCACCGGGACGGGAGCTACGAGCAGTACTTC.

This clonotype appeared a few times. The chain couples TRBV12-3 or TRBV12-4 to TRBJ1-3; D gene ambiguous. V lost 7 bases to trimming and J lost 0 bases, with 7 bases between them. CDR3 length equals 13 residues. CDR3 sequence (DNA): TGTGCCAGCATAGCCCTCTCTGGAAACACCATATATTTT. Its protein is CASIALSGNTIYF.

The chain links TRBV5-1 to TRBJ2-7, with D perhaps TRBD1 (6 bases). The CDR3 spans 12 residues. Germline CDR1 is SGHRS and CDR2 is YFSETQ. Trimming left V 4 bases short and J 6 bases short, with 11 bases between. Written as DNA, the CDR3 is TGCGCCAGCAGCATACAGGGTTTCGAGCAGTACTTC. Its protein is CASSIQGFEQYF.

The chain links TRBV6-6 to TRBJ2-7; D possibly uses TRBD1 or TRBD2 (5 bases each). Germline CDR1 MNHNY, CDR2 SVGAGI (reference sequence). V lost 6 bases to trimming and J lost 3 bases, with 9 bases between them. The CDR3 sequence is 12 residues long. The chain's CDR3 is CASREGIYEQYF. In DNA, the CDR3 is TGTGCCAGCAGAGAGGGGATCTACGAGCAGTACTTC.

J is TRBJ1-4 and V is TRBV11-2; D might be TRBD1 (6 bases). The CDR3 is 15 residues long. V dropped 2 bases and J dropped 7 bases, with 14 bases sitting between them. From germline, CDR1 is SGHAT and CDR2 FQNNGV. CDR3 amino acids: CASSLRDTFFEKLFF. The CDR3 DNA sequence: TGTGCCAGCAGCTTACGGGACACCTTTTTTGAAAAACTGTTTTTT.

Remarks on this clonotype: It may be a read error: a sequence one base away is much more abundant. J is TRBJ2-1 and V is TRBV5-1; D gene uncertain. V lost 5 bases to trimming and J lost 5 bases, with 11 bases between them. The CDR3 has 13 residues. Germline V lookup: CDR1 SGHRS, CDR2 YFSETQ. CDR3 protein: CASRQQRNNEQFF. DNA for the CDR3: TGCGCCAGCAGACAACAGAGGAACAATGAGCAGTTCTTC.

CDR3 in amino acids: CASSQVSSAEQFF. Here the CDR3 DNA reads TGTGCCAGCAGCCAAGTTTCGAGTGCTGAGCAGTTCTTC. J is TRBJ2-1 and V is TRBV3-1, with no clear D. Trimming took off 1 base at V and 9 bases at J, with 10 bases between the two ends. CDR3 length: 13 residues. Germline V lookup: CDR1 LGHDT, CDR2 YNNKEL (reference sequence).

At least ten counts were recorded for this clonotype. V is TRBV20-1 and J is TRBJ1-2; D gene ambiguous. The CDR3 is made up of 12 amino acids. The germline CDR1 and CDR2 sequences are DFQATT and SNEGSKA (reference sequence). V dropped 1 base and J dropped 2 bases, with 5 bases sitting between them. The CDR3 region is CSARGMNYGYTF. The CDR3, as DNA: TGCAGTGCTAGAGGAATGAACTATGGCTACACCTTC.

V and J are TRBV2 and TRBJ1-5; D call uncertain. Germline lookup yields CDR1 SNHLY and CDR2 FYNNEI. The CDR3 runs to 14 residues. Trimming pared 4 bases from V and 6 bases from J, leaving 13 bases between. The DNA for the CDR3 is TGTGCCAGCAGTGCCCTGGGGTGGGGTCAGCCCCAGCATTTT. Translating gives CASSALGWGQPQHF.

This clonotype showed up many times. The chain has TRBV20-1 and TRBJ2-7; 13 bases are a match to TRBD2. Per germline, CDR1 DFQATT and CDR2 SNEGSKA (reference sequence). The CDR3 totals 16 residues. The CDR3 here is CRAAGTSGVSSYEQYF. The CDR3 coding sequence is TGCAGAGCCGCCGGGACTAGCGGGGTGAGCTCCTACGAGCAGTACTTC.

CDR3 loop: CASSLAGTGTPQETQYF. DNA for the CDR3: TGCGCCAGCAGCCTTGCCGGGACAGGGACTCCGCAAGAGACCCAGTACTTC. V gene TRBV5-1 combines with J gene TRBJ2-5, with TRBD1 identical over 9 bases. Germline values: CDR1 SGHRS, CDR2 YFSETQ. V lost 4 bases to trimming and J lost 2 bases; unmatched junction nucleotides: 12. The CDR3 loop spans 17 amino acids.

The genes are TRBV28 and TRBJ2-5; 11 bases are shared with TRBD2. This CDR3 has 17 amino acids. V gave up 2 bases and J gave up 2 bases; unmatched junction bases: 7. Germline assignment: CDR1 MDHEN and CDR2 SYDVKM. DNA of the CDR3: TGTGCCAGCAGTTTAACCCCGGGACTAGCGGATCAAGAGACCCAGTACTTC. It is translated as CASSLTPGLADQETQYF. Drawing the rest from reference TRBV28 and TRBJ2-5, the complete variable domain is DVKVTQSSRYLVKRTGEKVFLECVQDMDHENMFWYRQDPGLGLRLIYFSYDVKMKEKGDIPEGYSVSREKKERFSLILESASTNQTSMYLCASSLTPGLADQETQYFGPGTRLLVL.

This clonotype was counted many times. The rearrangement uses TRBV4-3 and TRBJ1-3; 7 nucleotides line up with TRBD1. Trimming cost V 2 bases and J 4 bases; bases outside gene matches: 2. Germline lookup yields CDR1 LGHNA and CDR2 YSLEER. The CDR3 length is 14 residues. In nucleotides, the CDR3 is TGCGCCAGCAGCCAATGGACAGGAGGAAACACCATATATTTT. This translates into CASSQWTGGNTIYF.